Each of the 32 T cell receptor beta chains below was sequenced from the same sample in a study of T cells in Graves' hyperthyroidism and ophthalmopathy. TCR beta CDR3 regions were amplified from RNA transcripts. The TCR CDR3 was amplified in a first-round RT-PCR using the HTBI primer set. TCRdb redid the calling of the multiplex PCR reads with MiXCR, one entry per CDR3 protein. The table has roughly 290,000 distinct CDR3 sequences, 13% seen once. Sequencing was done on a sample of blood. The origin of the receptors is a woman in her twenties or thirties with Graves' hyperthyroidism that later progressed to Graves' ophthalmopathy.

The gene calls are TRBV14 and TRBJ2-7; 8 bases line up with TRBD2. The germline gives CDR1 SGHDN, CDR2 FVKESK. Unmatched junction bases numbered 6, after V lost 3 bases and J lost 2 bases. The CDR3 totals 15 residues. The CDR3 region has the DNA TGTGCCAGCAGCCATCTACTAGCGGCAACCTACGAGCAGTACTTC. Translating it yields CASSHLLAATYEQYF. Full variable domain (missing parts from reference TRBV14 and TRBJ2-7): EAGVTQFPSHSVIEKGQTVTLRCDPISGHDNLYWYRRVMGKEIKFLLHFVKESKQDESGMPNNRFLAERTGGTYSTLKVQPAELEDSGVYFCASSHLLAATYEQYFGPGTRLTVT.

This clonotype was detected many times. The V gene is TRBV6-2 or TRBV6-3, the J gene TRBJ2-7, with D uncertain. Germline-derived CDR1 and CDR2 are MNHEY and SVGEGT. This CDR3 spans 12 amino acids. The germline V and J ends were trimmed by 6 bases and 1 base, with 7 bases remaining between them. The CDR3: CASRLGSYEQYF. The CDR3 nucleotides are TGTGCCAGCAGGTTAGGATCCTACGAGCAGTACTTC.

The V call is TRBV27, the J call TRBJ2-5; 15 nucleotides match TRBD2. The CDR3 has 17 residues. Looked up from germline, CDR1 is MNHEY and CDR2 is SMNVEV (reference sequence). Trimming removed 5 bases from V and 4 bases from J; junction bases left unmatched: 8. The chain's CDR3 is CASSHGLAGGFGETQYF. Written as DNA, the CDR3 is TGTGCCAGCAGTCACGGACTAGCGGGAGGGTTCGGAGAGACCCAGTACTTC.

In this sample, this clonotype turned up many times. The chain uses TRBV2 and TRBJ1-1; 10 nucleotides line up with TRBD1. V shed 5 bases, J shed 3 bases, and the junction held 9 bases outside the gene matches. The CDR3 spans 16 residues. Germline CDR1 and CDR2: SNHLY and FYNNEI. The chain's CDR3 is CASSHDRGLTDTEAFF. DNA of the CDR3: TGTGCCAGCAGTCATGACAGGGGGCTTACGGACACTGAAGCTTTCTTT.

The chain joins TRBV6-1 to TRBJ2-1; 9 bases match TRBD1. The V gene end was trimmed by 7 bases and the J gene end by 2 bases; junction bases not matched to a gene: 3. Germline V gene data show CDR1 as MNHNS and CDR2 as SASEGT. The CDR3 sequence is 14 residues long. CDR3 in DNA: TGTGCCAGCATGGGGGACAGGGCCTACAATGAGCAGTTCTTC. It translates to CASMGDRAYNEQFF.

This clonotype was counted ten times or more. The chain links TRBV20-1 to TRBJ1-6; D gene unclear. From germline, CDR1 is DFQATT and CDR2 SNEGSKA (reference sequence). The germline V and J ends were trimmed by 0 bases and 8 bases, with 14 bases remaining between them. This CDR3 contains 15 residues. The CDR3 loop reads CSARDSGRVDSPLHF. For the CDR3, the DNA is TGCAGTGCTAGAGATTCGGGGAGGGTGGATTCACCCCTCCACTTT.

There are many counts of this clonotype. The genes are TRBV2 and TRBJ2-1; 7 bases map to TRBD2. The CDR3 sequence is 15 residues long. The germline V gene has CDR1 SNHLY and CDR2 FYNNEI. V lost 1 base to trimming and J lost 4 bases; unmatched junction nucleotides: 4. For the CDR3, the DNA is TGTGCCAGCAGTGAAGTGGGGGGGGGGTACAATGAGCAGTTCTTC. Its translation: CASSEVGGGYNEQFF.

This clonotype was found many times. The rearrangement uses TRBV4-3 and TRBJ2-2, with D perhaps TRBD1 (5 bases). This CDR3 spans 15 amino acids. The V gene lost 3 bases and the J gene lost 6 bases, with 14 bases spanning the gap. Looked up from germline, CDR1 is LGHNA and CDR2 is YSLEER. The CDR3 nucleotides are TGCGCCAGCAGCCACCTAAGCGACAGATCCGGGGAGCTGTTTTTT. Translating it yields CASSHLSDRSGELFF.

This clonotype appeared many times. The chain uses TRBV6-2 or TRBV6-3 and TRBJ2-1; TRBD2 aligns across 7 bases. The CDR3 totals 16 residues. Per germline, CDR1 MNHEY and CDR2 SVGEGT. Trimming at V came to 8 bases and at J to 0 bases, leaving 10 bases not matched to a gene. CDR3 DNA: TGTGCCAGCCAAGAGGCTAGCGGTAGCTCCTACAATGAGCAGTTCTTC. Encoded protein: CASQEASGSSYNEQFF.

This clonotype was seen at least ten times. V is TRBV7-3 and J is TRBJ2-4; D tentatively fits TRBD1 or TRBD2 (5 bases each). The CDR3 runs to 13 residues. Trimming removed 5 bases at V and 12 bases at J, with 17 bases between. The germline CDR1 and CDR2 sequences are SGHTA and FQGTGA. CDR3 loop: CASSPLGEWGQYF. The CDR3 DNA reads as TGTGCCAGCAGCCCGCTGGGGGAGTGGGGTCAGTACTTC. Full variable domain (outside the CDR3, taken from reference TRBV7-3 and TRBJ2-4): GAGVSQTPSNKVTEKGKYVELRCDPISGHTALYWYRQSLGQGPEFLIYFQGTGAADDSGLPNDRFFAVRPEGSVSTLKIQRTERGDSAVYLCASSPLGEWGQYFGAGTRLSVL.

The table lists this clonotype with many counts. In nucleotides, the CDR3 is TGCGCCAGCAGCTTGGTAGCGGGAGTAGGTTCCGGGGAGCTGTTTTTT. Translating gives CASSLVAGVGSGELFF. The chain combines TRBV5-1 with TRBJ2-2; the match to TRBD2 covers 9 bases. This CDR3 is built from 16 residues. In germline, CDR1 is SGHRS, CDR2 YFSETQ. V lost 0 bases, J lost 6 bases, and 6 bases stayed unmatched.

The genes are TRBV5-1 and TRBJ2-2; D possibly uses TRBD1 or TRBD2 (5 bases each). The CDR3 consists of 17 residues. Germline values: CDR1 SGHRS, CDR2 YFSETQ. The V gene lost 4 bases and the J gene lost 0 bases, with 16 bases spanning the gap. The CDR3: CASSRDGPPSNTGELFF. The CDR3 nucleotides read TGCGCCAGCAGCCGGGACGGTCCCCCTTCGAACACCGGGGAGCTGTTTTTT.

This clonotype has ten or more counts. This chain joins TRBV28 and TRBJ2-2, with TRBD2 matching 7 bases. The V gene's germline CDR1 is MDHEN and CDR2 SYDVKM. The CDR3 covers 17 residues. The V and J ends lost 7 bases and 5 bases, in that order; junction bases with no gene match: 16. The CDR3 sequence is CASTPPLGEGQTGELFF. CDR3 nucleotides: TGTGCCAGCACACCCCCCTTGGGGGAGGGCCAAACCGGGGAGCTGTTTTTT.

This clonotype was picked up many times. This chain uses TRBV3-1 with TRBJ2-7; D is possibly TRBD1 (6 bases). Trimming cost V 7 bases and J 2 bases, with 12 bases left between them. Germline CDR1 reads LGHDT; CDR2 reads YNNKEL (reference sequence). CDR3 size: 13 residues. CDR3 DNA sequence: TGTGCCAGCACTCCCCACAGGGCCTACGAGCAGTACTTC. The encoded protein is CASTPHRAYEQYF.

The chain links TRBV12-3 or TRBV12-4 to TRBJ1-5, with TRBD1 matching 10 bases. This CDR3 region has 15 residues. The trim removed 6 bases at V and 2 bases at J, leaving 4 bases unmatched. The CDR3 DNA follows: TGTGCCAGCAGCCAGACAGGGGGCCGCAATCAGCCCCAGCATTTT. This translates into CASSQTGGRNQPQHF.

The chain uses TRBV12-3 or TRBV12-4 and TRBJ1-1; no definite D call. Trimming removed 6 bases from V and 0 bases from J, with 11 bases in between. The CDR3 has 14 residues. Here the CDR3 reads CASSSPPLNTEAFF. In DNA, the CDR3 is TGTGCCAGCAGCTCCCCCCCGTTGAACACTGAAGCTTTCTTT.

This clonotype came up a few times. The rearrangement uses TRBV27 and TRBJ2-1; D is possibly TRBD2 (6 bases). The CDR3 spans 14 residues. From germline, CDR1 is MNHEY and CDR2 SMNVEV (reference sequence). V lost 3 bases, J lost 9 bases, and 15 bases lay in between. The CDR3 loop is CASSFRGMDGEQFF. CDR3 sequence (DNA): TGTGCCAGCAGTTTTCGGGGGATGGATGGTGAGCAGTTCTTC.

The sample holds a few counts of this clonotype. This chain connects TRBV5-4 to TRBJ1-1; D not certain. V was cut by 0 bases and J by 8 bases, with 14 bases left in between. The CDR3 has 14 amino acids. Germline CDR1 is SGHNT and CDR2 is YYREEE (reference sequence). CDR3 loop: CASSLGAGGPEAFF. As DNA, the CDR3 is TGTGCCAGCAGCTTGGGAGCAGGAGGGCCAGAAGCTTTCTTT.

This clonotype was counted many times. The CDR3 here is CASSLLPIGGTQYF. The CDR3, as DNA: TGTGCCAGCAGCTTACTTCCCATTGGTGGGACGCAGTATTTT. The chain recombines TRBV7-8 with TRBJ2-3; D gene ambiguous. Between the trimmed V and J ends, which lost 2 bases and 9 bases, there was a span of 15 bases. This CDR3 region has 14 residues. Germline CDR1 is SGHVS and CDR2 is FQNEAQ. Using reference TRBV7-8 and TRBJ2-3 for the parts outside the CDR3, the full variable domain is GAGVSQSPRYKVAKRGQDVALRCDPISGHVSLFWYQQALGQGPEFLTYFQNEAQLDKSGLPSDRFFAERPEGSVSTLKIQRTQQEDSAVYLCASSLLPIGGTQYFGPGTRLTVL.

The sample holds a few counts of this clonotype. The chain employs TRBV4-2 and TRBJ1-1; the match to TRBD1 covers 8 bases. J lost 4 bases, V lost 1 base, and 5 bases had no gene match. The germline V gene encodes CDR1 LGHNA and CDR2 YNFKEQ. The CDR3 spans 15 residues. The CDR3 is CASSQGSGGFTEAFF. DNA for the CDR3: TGTGCCAGCAGCCAAGGATCAGGGGGCTTCACTGAAGCTTTCTTT.

The chain links TRBV19 to TRBJ2-3, with D uncertain. The V end lost 7 bases, the J end lost 3 bases, and 20 bases lay between the germline ends. Looked up from germline, CDR1 is LNHDA and CDR2 is SQIVND (reference sequence). The CDR3 runs 16 residues. CDR3 residues: CASTYDPTRNTDTQYF. Written as DNA, the CDR3 is TGTGCCAGTACTTATGACCCCACTCGAAATACAGATACGCAGTATTTT. Drawing the rest from reference TRBV19 and TRBJ2-3, the complete variable domain is DGGITQSPKYLFRKEGQNVTLSCEQNLNHDAMYWYRQDPGQGLRLIYYSQIVNDFQKGDIAEGYSVSREKKESFPLTVTSAQKNPTAFYLCASTYDPTRNTDTQYFGPGTRLTVL.

This clonotype showed up many times. V and J are TRBV27 and TRBJ2-6; D not certain. V was shortened by 5 bases and J by 4 bases, with 9 bases between the two germline ends. Germline V gene sequence: CDR1 MNHEY, CDR2 SMNVEV (reference sequence). This CDR3 has 14 amino acids. In DNA, the CDR3 is TGTGCCAGCAGTGCGTCGAGAGGGGCCAACGTCCTGACTTTC. Translated, it gives CASSASRGANVLTF.

This clonotype was counted only a few times. This sequence joins TRBV29-1 and TRBJ1-4, with a tentative D call TRBD1 (5 bases). This CDR3 is built from 12 residues. V shed 6 bases and J shed 8 bases, with 13 bases lying between them. Germline V CDR1 and CDR2: SQVTM, ANQGSEA. The CDR3 sequence: CSVRDLREKLFF. For the CDR3, the DNA is TGCAGCGTCCGGGACTTGCGCGAAAAACTGTTTTTT. Full variable domain (remainder filled in from reference TRBV29-1 and TRBJ1-4): SAVISQKPSRDICQRGTSLTIQCQVDSQVTMMFWYRQQPGQSLTLIATANQGSEATYESGFVIDKFPISRPNLTFSTLTVSNMSPEDSSIYLCSVRDLREKLFFGSGTQLSVL.

This clonotype showed up many times. This sequence joins TRBV18 and TRBJ1-1; D perhaps matches TRBD1 (5 bases). The CDR3 has 14 amino acids. V was pared by 0 bases and J by 5 bases, with 10 bases between. Germline CDR1 and CDR2: KGHSH and LQKENI. The CDR3 sequence: CASSPPGRVTEAFF. Written as DNA, the CDR3 is TGTGCCAGCTCACCACCTGGCAGGGTGACTGAAGCTTTCTTT.

The chain joins TRBV10-3 to TRBJ2-7; TRBD1 is a possible D gene (6 bases). Germline CDR1 ENHRY, CDR2 SYGVKD. V was clipped by 5 bases and J by 3 bases, with 11 bases between them. This CDR3 has 13 residues. The CDR3 nucleotides are TGTGCCATCAGTAAGGACAGTCACTACGAGCAGTACTTC. It encodes CAISKDSHYEQYF.

This clonotype was detected many times. This chain connects TRBV24-1 to TRBJ2-1; the match to TRBD2 covers 9 bases. Germline V gives CDR1 KGHDR, CDR2 SFDVKD. This CDR3 has 16 residues. V shed 1 base and J 1 base; nucleotides not matched to a gene: 1. Here the CDR3 reads CATSDFTSGSYNEQFF. CDR3 DNA: TGTGCCACCAGTGATTTCACTAGCGGGTCCTACAATGAGCAGTTCTTC.

This clonotype was recorded at least ten times. The CDR3 nucleotides are TGTGCCAGCAGTGAGCGTGTCGGGTACGGGAGCACAGATACGCAGTATTTT. This sequence encodes CASSERVGYGSTDTQYF. The rearrangement uses TRBV6-1 and TRBJ2-3; D uncertain. CDR1 MNHNS and CDR2 SASEGT come from the germline V gene. V shed 3 bases and J shed 0 bases, with 16 bases lying between them. The CDR3 sequence is 17 residues long.

This clonotype was seen at least ten times. The chain has TRBV20-1 and TRBJ2-3; D might be TRBD1 or TRBD2, each matching 5 bases. The V gene lost 1 base and the J gene lost 0 bases, with 14 bases spanning the gap. The CDR3 runs to 16 residues. Germline lookup yields CDR1 DFQATT and CDR2 SNEGSKA (reference sequence). Here the CDR3 DNA reads TGCAGTGCTAGAGGATCTACTCGGGGCAGCACAGATACGCAGTATTTT. Amino acids: CSARGSTRGSTDTQYF.

This clonotype was picked up many times. The rearrangement uses TRBV4-3 and TRBJ2-1; TRBD2 matches 12 bases. V lost 4 bases to trimming and J lost 6 bases; unmatched junction nucleotides: 1. Germline V gene data show CDR1 as LGHNA and CDR2 as YSLEER. This CDR3 has 14 residues. CDR3 coding DNA: TGCGCCAGCAGCCCGGGACTAGCGGGCAATGAGCAGTTCTTC. Translated: CASSPGLAGNEQFF.

A few counts support this clonotype. V is TRBV4-1 and J is TRBJ2-5, with D perhaps matching TRBD2 (5 bases). The germline gives CDR1 MGHRA, CDR2 YSYEKL. The V gene lost 4 bases and the J gene lost 7 bases, with 16 bases spanning the gap. The CDR3 loop spans 14 amino acids. CDR3 loop: CASSPGLGEGTQYF. As DNA, the CDR3 is TGCGCCAGCAGCCCGGGTCTAGGAGAGGGGACCCAGTACTTC.

This clonotype was seen at least ten times. The chain joins TRBV11-2 to TRBJ2-7; D may be TRBD2 (5 bases). Germline CDR1 SGHAT, CDR2 FQNNGV. Between the trimmed V and J ends, which lost 5 bases and 7 bases, there was a span of 12 bases. The CDR3 totals 12 residues. The CDR3 bases are TGTGCCAGCAGCCCAGCGGCAAGTGAGCAGTACTTC. As protein: CASSPAASEQYF.

This clonotype was found many times. The chain uses TRBV20-1 and TRBJ2-1; 7 positions match TRBD2. J was trimmed by 8 bases and V by 4 bases; bases with no gene match: 14. The CDR3 is 15 amino acids. Germline CDR1 and CDR2: DFQATT and SNEGSKA (reference sequence). The CDR3 reads CSATRLARVKDEQFF. DNA of the CDR3: TGCAGTGCTACCCGACTAGCCAGAGTTAAAGATGAGCAGTTCTTC.